A single T cell receptor (beta chain) is shown here with its context. Original handling: Reference gene primer amplification in the assay estimated nucleated cell counts. Method: immunoSEQ multiplex PCR; TCRdb's copy keeps in-frame clones and lacks some. V, J and clone size are those of that table, while D and trimming were read from the DNA. The sample lists 250,000 to 400,000 clones; roughly 90% were seen once. The germline CDR1 and CDR2 sequences are SQVTM and ANQGSEA. Trimming took 8 bases from V and 0 from J, leaving 11 bases between them. The CDR3 extends over 12 amino acids. The source of the sample is a study of blood T cell repertoires in COVID-19. Study-level information: Acute-phase and convalescent COVID-19 samples originated in the United States, Italy and Spain. Sample material is recorded as cDNA or gDNA derived from T cells, B-cell-depleted T cells, or PBMCs.

Seattle's cohort entered during active infection and was followed longitudinally. Sequencing was done on a sample of peripheral blood. The receptor comes from a woman aged 25 to 39 with COVID-19, enrolled during active disease. The gene calls are TRBV29-1 and TRBJ2-7, with D tentatively TRBD2 (6 bases). The CDR3 protein is CSMTGSSYEQYF. CDR3 bases: TGCAGCATGACCGGGAGCTCCTACGAGCAGTACTTC.